The present entry profiles one TCR beta chain with its context. The repertoire was sequenced with immunoSEQ multiplex PCR; TCRdb's copy has only in-frame clones and lacks some. This table holds over 150,000 clones, over 90% found once. V was pared by 2 bases and J by 6 bases, with 10 bases between. CDR3 length: 13 residues. Germline-derived CDR1 and CDR2 are SNHLY and FYNNEI. These data belong to a study of control samples from healthy donors and cancer patients. Sample: blood. The chain employs TRBV2 and TRBJ1-2; D is unresolved. The receptor comes from a woman aged 30 to 39 in good health. The CDR3 region has the DNA TGTGCCAGCAGTGAAAATGGGAGGCATGGCTACACCTTC. The encoded protein is CASSENGRHGYTF.